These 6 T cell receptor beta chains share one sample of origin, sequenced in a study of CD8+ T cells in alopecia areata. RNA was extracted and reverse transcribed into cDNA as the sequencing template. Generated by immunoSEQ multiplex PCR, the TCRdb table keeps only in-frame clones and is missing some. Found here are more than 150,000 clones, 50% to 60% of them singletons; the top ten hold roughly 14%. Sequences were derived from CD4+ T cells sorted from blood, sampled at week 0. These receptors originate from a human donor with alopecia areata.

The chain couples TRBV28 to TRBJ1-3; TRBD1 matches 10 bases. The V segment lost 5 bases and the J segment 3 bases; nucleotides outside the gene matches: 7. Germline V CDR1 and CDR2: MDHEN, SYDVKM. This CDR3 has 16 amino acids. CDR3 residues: CASSTRQGAIGNTIYF. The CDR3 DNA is TGTGCCAGCAGTACGCGACAGGGGGCCATTGGAAACACCATATATTTT. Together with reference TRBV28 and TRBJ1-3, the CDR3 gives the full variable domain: DVKVTQSSRYLVKRTGEKVFLECVQDMDHENMFWYRQDPGLGLRLIYFSYDVKMKEKGDIPEGYSVSREKKERFSLILESASTNQTSMYLCASSTRQGAIGNTIYFGEGSWLTVV.

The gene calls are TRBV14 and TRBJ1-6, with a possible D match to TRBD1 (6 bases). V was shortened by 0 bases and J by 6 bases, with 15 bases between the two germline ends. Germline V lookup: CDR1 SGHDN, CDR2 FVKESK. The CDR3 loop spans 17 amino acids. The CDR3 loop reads CASSQDLGGRINSPLHF. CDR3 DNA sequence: TGTGCCAGCAGCCAAGATCTCGGGGGCAGGATTAATTCACCCCTCCACTTT. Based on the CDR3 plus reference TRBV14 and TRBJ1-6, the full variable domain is EAGVTQFPSHSVIEKGQTVTLRCDPISGHDNLYWYRRVMGKEIKFLLHFVKESKQDESGMPNNRFLAERTGGTYSTLKVQPAELEDSGVYFCASSQDLGGRINSPLHFGNGTRLTVT.

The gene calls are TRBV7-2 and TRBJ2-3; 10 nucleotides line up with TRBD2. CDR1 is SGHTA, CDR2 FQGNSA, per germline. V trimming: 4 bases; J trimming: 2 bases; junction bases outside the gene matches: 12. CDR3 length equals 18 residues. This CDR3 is CASSYRSGGTTHTDTQYF. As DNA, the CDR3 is TGTGCCAGCAGCTACCGTAGCGGGGGGACGACCCACACAGATACGCAGTATTTT.

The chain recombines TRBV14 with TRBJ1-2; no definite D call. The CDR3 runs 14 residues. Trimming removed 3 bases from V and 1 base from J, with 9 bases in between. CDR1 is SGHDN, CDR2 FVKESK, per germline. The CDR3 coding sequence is TGTGCCAGCAGCCACACACCTCTTAACTATGGCTACACCTTC. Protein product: CASSHTPLNYGYTF.

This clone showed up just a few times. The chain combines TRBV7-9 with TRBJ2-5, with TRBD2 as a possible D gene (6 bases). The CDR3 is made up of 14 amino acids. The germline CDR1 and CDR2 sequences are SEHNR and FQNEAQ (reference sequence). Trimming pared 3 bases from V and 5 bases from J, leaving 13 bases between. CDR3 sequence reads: CASSFPGGRETQYF. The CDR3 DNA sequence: TGTGCCAGCAGCTTCCCAGGAGGGCGGGAGACCCAGTACTTC.

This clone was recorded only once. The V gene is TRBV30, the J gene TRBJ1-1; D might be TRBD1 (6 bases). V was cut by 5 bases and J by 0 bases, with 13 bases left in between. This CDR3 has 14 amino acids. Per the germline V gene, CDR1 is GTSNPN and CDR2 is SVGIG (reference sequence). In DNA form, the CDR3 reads TGTGCCTGGGGACAGACCACTATGAACACTGAAGCTTTCTTT. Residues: CAWGQTTMNTEAFF.